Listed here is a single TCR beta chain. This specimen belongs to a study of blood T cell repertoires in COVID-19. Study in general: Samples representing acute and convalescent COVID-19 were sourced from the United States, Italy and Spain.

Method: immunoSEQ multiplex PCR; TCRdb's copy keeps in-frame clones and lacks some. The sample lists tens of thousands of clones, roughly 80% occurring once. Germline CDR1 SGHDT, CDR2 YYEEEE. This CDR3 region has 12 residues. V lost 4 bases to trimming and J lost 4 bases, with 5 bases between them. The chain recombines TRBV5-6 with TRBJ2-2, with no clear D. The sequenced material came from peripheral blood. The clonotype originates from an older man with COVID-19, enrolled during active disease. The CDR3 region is CASSPSTGELFF. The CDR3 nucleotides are TGTGCCAGCAGCCCATCCACCGGGGAGCTGTTTTTT. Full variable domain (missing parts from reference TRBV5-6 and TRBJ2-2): DAGVTQSPTHLIKTRGQQVTLRCSPKSGHDTVSWYQQALGQGPQFIFQYYEEEERQRGNFPDRFSGHQFPNYSSELNVNALLLGDSALYLCASSPSTGELFFGEGSRLTVL.